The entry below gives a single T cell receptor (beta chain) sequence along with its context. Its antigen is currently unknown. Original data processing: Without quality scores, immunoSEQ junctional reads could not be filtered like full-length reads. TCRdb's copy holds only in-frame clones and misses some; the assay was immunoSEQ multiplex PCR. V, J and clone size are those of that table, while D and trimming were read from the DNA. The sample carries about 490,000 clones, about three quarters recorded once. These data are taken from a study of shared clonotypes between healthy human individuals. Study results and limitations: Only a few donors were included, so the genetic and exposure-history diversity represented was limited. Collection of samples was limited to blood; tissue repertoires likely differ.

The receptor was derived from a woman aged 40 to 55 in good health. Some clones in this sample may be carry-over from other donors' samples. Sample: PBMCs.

CDR3 region: CASSQDQGGDYHNEQFF. In DNA, the CDR3 is TGCGCCAGCAGCCAAGACCAAGGGGGGGACTACCACAATGAGCAGTTCTTC. The V call is TRBV4-1, the J call TRBJ2-1; a possible D gene is TRBD2 (7 bases). The V end was cut by 0 bases, the J end by 5 bases, with 17 bases between. Germline V gene data show CDR1 as MGHRA and CDR2 as YSYEKL. The CDR3 is 17 amino acids.